This entry concerns a single TCR beta chain. This specimen belongs to a study of blood T cell repertoires in COVID-19. The method was immunoSEQ multiplex PCR; TCRdb's version includes in-frame clones alone and lacks a portion of them. This sample has 180,000 or so clones, with 65% to 85% found just once. CDR3 length equals 17 residues. The origin of this receptor is a man in his forties who had recovered from COVID-19. The sample was PBMCs or T cells enriched from blood (not recorded which). The V gene is TRBV21-1, the J gene TRBJ1-1; TRBD1 reflects the table's D call only, with no check against the DNA. TRBV21-1 is assigned pseudogene status. The CDR3 sequence is CASSKADGQLGNTEAFF. The CDR3 DNA reads as TGTGCCAGCAGCAAAGCGGACGGACAGCTCGGGAACACTGAAGCTTTCTTT.